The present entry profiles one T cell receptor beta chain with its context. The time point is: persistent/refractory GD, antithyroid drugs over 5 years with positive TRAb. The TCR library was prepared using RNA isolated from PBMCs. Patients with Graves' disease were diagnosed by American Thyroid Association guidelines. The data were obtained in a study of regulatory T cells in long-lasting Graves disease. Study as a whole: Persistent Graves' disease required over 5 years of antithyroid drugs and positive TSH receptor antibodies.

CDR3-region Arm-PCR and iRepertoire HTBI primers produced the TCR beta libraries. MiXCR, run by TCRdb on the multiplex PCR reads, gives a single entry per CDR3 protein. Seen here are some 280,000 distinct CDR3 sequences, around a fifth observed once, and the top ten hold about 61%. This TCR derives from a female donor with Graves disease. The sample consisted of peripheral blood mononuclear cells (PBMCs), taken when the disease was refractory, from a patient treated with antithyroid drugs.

In DNA, the CDR3 is TGTGCCAGCAGCTTCAACCAAGGGTTAGAAGCTTTCTTT. This gives the protein CASSFNQGLEAFF. The rearrangement uses TRBV7-9 and TRBJ1-1; unclear D gene. Germline values: CDR1 SEHNR, CDR2 FQNEAQ (reference sequence). Trimming stripped 3 bases from V and 8 bases from J, with 13 bases between. The CDR3 extends over 13 amino acids.